The sequence of this T cell receptor (beta chain) was determined in a study of breast tumors, draining lymph nodes, adjacent tissues. Trimming at V came to 11 bases and at J to 7 bases, leaving 9 bases not matched to a gene. This CDR3 is built from 13 residues. This clonotype was recorded many times. No antigen is known for it. TCRdb reanalysed the multiplex PCR reads using MiXCR and keeps one entry per CDR3 protein. The repertoire includes about 180,000 distinct CDR3 sequences, 30% to 35% of them detected once, and around 4.5% sits in the top ten. Samples came from axillary lymph nodes draining the breast cancer. Findings of the study overall: Tumors had less TCR diversity than lymph nodes, more than nontumor tissue.

The specimen sequenced was axillary lymph node tissue. The receptor's source is a female donor with breast cancer. Some clones in this sample may be carry-over from other donors' samples. The chain couples TRBV12-3 or TRBV12-4 to TRBJ2-1; 9 bases map to TRBD1. The CDR3 sequence is CAGGGTGPNEQFF. The CDR3 DNA reads TGTGCCGGGGGGGGGACAGGGCCTAATGAGCAGTTCTTC.